The clone carrying this T cell receptor beta chain has ten or more counts. Its antigen is as yet unknown. Within the library, unique molecular identifiers were attached to each individual cDNA molecule. One entry per CDR3 protein, called by TCRdb with MiXCR from the RACE reads. Of about 260,000 distinct CDR3 sequences in the sample, approximately 8.6% were seen once. The record originates from a study of human T cells and chemical hapten exposure. The wider study: In the sensitization step, 2% DPC was placed on about 2 cm by about 2 cm of upper inner arm skin. Variability of per-sample TCR yields stemmed mainly from small differences in pooled library volume.

Study-level points and caveats: Compared with pre-sensitization or healthy control sets, expanded TCRs clustered more.

Time point specified: pre-sensitization, week 0. Treatment indicated: therapeutic diphenylcyclopropenone sensitization with weekly scalp DPC. CDR1 and CDR2 (germline): MGHRA, YSYEKL. Trimming at V came to 2 bases and at J to 4 bases, leaving 5 bases not matched to a gene. The CDR3 length is 15 residues. V usage is TRBV4-1 and J usage is TRBJ1-2; TRBD1 aligns across 9 bases. The receptor comes from a woman aged 35 to 49 with alopecia areata. Some clones in this sample may be carry-over from other donors' samples. This sample comprised whole blood, obtained in connection with sensitization to the hapten diphenylcyclopropenone (DPC). The CDR3 sequence is CASSQNRGPSYGYTF. The CDR3 DNA reads TGCGCCAGCAGCCAAAACAGGGGGCCAAGCTATGGCTACACCTTC.